This T cell receptor beta chain was recovered during a study of T cells after yellow fever vaccination. In the study overall: For low cell numbers, libraries were made with SMART-Seq v4 Ultra Low Input. Study results and caveats: Post-booster repertoires contained most primary-vaccination clones again (about 95% CD4, over 70% CD8). Only a minor proportion of clonotypes was detected across both CD4 and CD8 compartments.

Trimming cost V 5 bases and J 6 bases, with 14 bases left between them. The CDR3 is 14 residues long. Germline V CDR1 and CDR2: LNHDA, SQIVND (reference sequence). This clonotype turned up a few times. Its specificity is not known. UMIs were added to TCR cDNA along with a universal primer site when it was made by 5'RACE template switching. TCRdb recomputed calls from the 5' RACE reads with MiXCR, one row per CDR3 protein. The table records about 320,000 distinct CDR3 sequences, approximately 4.5% of them present only once. The TCR comes from a man aged 18 to 35 who received the YFV17D yellow fever vaccine. The material was PBMCs, obtained 15 days after the yellow fever booster vaccination. The chain couples TRBV19 to TRBJ1-3; D unclear. In DNA form, the CDR3 reads TGTGCCAGTAGTTGGTGGAAGGGCCCAAACACCATATATTTT. This gives the protein CASSWWKGPNTIYF.